This T cell receptor (beta chain) was recorded in a study of control samples from healthy donors and cancer patients (dated by TCRdb to about 2020). Turning to this clone: No cognate antigen has been identified for it. Base qualities were left out, and no much larger clone turns up one base away.

The library was generated by the immunoSEQ multiplex PCR assay. The clones in this table, taken by TCRdb from immuneACCESS, are in-frame only. Not every clone is retained; where verified, under half of the shortfall comes from an unresolved V gene, and the cause of the rest is unknown. Present in this sample are about 160,000 clones, 92% of which were seen just once. Of the sample, 0.68% falls within the top ten clones. The germline V gene (reference sequence) specifies MNHNY as CDR1 and SVGAGI as CDR2. From its cysteine to its phenylalanine, the CDR3 spans 12 amino acids. Of all the DNA, just the CDR3 is kept, 36 bases in frame from base 1. The V and J ends are trimmed by 6 bases and 7 bases, leaving 12 bases between them.

The receptor chain draws on TRBV6-6 and TRBJ1-1; a confident D gene designation cannot be given. The sequenced material came from blood. The TCR comes from a woman aged 25-40 years in good health. The nucleotide sequence is given as TGTGCCAGCAGCTCCACGGCAGATGAAGCTTTCTTT. It translates as CASSSTADEAFF.